These 23 T cell receptor beta chains share one sample of origin, sequenced in a study of shared clonotypes between healthy human individuals. Sequencing was performed with immunoSEQ multiplex PCR; in TCRdb, only in-frame clones are kept and a portion is missing. This sample has hundreds of thousands of clones, with more than 85% found just once. Terminally differentiated effector memory CD45RA+ cells were left out of the naive CD8 fraction, which was CD45RO-negative and positively selected for CCR7. The material sequenced was naive CD8+ T cells sorted from blood. All receptors come from a man under 40 in good health.

The V call is TRBV28, the J call TRBJ2-1; 9 bases match TRBD2. V lost 0 bases and J lost 9; bases outside the gene matches: 3. The CDR3 runs to 14 residues. Per the germline V gene, CDR1 is MDHEN and CDR2 is SYDVKM. CDR3 sequence reads: CASSLWREGGEQFF. In DNA, the CDR3 is TGTGCCAGCAGTTTATGGCGGGAGGGGGGTGAGCAGTTCTTC.

This clone was observed a handful of times. Other DNA sequences in the same sample also yield this CDR3. The chain couples TRBV27 to TRBJ2-5, with 7 bases lining up with TRBD2. The CDR3 runs to 14 residues. V shed 1 base, J shed 8 bases, and the junction held 7 bases outside the gene matches. Germline CDR1 and CDR2: MNHEY and SMNVEV (reference sequence). The CDR3 sequence is CASSLLGGDETQYF. The CDR3 coding sequence is TGTGCCAGCAGTTTATTGGGAGGGGACGAAACCCAGTACTTC.

This rearrangement joins TRBV6-1 to TRBJ1-4; maybe TRBD1 (5 bases). V dropped 10 bases and J dropped 7 bases, with 13 bases sitting between them. Germline-derived CDR1 and CDR2 are MNHNS and SASEGT. The CDR3 spans 12 residues. The CDR3 sequence is CATDLTGEKLFF. Written as DNA, the CDR3 is TGTGCCACAGACCTAACAGGTGAAAAACTGTTTTTT.

CDR3 nucleotides: TGTGCCAGCAGCCCTACTAGCGGGAGGGCCCTCGTTCACGAGCAGTACTTC. Its translation: CASSPTSGRALVHEQYF. This chain joins TRBV11-2 and TRBJ2-7, with 13 nucleotides matching TRBD2. In germline, CDR1 is SGHAT, CDR2 FQNNGV. V lost 5 bases and J lost 5; bases outside the gene matches: 12. The CDR3 is 17 residues long.

This chain uses TRBV5-4 with TRBJ2-1; 14 bases match TRBD2. Germline CDR1 is SGHNT and CDR2 is YYREEE (reference sequence). After removal of 4 bases from V and 5 bases from J, the junction contained 5 bases not matched to a gene. The CDR3 is 16 amino acids. In nucleotides, the CDR3 is TGTGCCAGCAGCGAGGGACTAGCGGGAGAGGACAATGAGCAGTTCTTC. Translated, it gives CASSEGLAGEDNEQFF. The variable domain in full, with the rest retrieved from reference TRBV5-4 and TRBJ2-1, is ETGVTQSPTHLIKTRGQQVTLRCSSQSGHNTVSWYQQALGQGPQFIFQYYREEENGRGNFPPRFSGLQFPNYSSELNVNALELDDSALYLCASSEGLAGEDNEQFFGPGTRLTVL.

The rearrangement uses TRBV7-9 and TRBJ2-5, with TRBD2 matching 7 bases. CDR1 and CDR2 (germline): SEHNR, FQNEAQ (reference sequence). The V and J ends lost 0 bases and 3 bases, in that order; junction bases with no gene match: 13. This CDR3 has 18 residues. The CDR3 here is CASSLARIGLAEKETQYF. CDR3 DNA sequence: TGTGCCAGCAGCTTAGCGCGGATAGGGCTAGCGGAGAAAGAGACCCAGTACTTC. Full variable domain (rest looked up from reference TRBV7-9 and TRBJ2-5): DTGVSQNPRHKITKRGQNVTFRCDPISEHNRLYWYRQTLGQGPEFLTYFQNEAQLEKSRLLSDRFSAERPKGSFSTLEIQRTEQGDSAMYLCASSLARIGLAEKETQYFGPGTRLLVL.

The chain joins TRBV27 to TRBJ2-3; a possible D gene is TRBD2 (5 bases). V lost 3 bases to trimming and J lost 2 bases, with 18 bases between them. Germline V gene data show CDR1 as MNHEY and CDR2 as SMNVEV (reference sequence). The CDR3 is 17 residues long. CDR3 DNA sequence: TGTGCCAGCAGTTTGATCGGTACGGGGTTTACCACAGATACGCAGTATTTT. It specifies CASSLIGTGFTTDTQYF.

This clone occurred once. The rearrangement links TRBV27 to TRBJ1-4; D remains unclear. The CDR3 loop spans 12 amino acids. CDR1 MNHEY and CDR2 SMNVEV come from the germline V gene (reference sequence). The V and J ends lost 8 bases and 10 bases respectively, with 14 bases between them. The CDR3 reads CASGFWVGKLFF. In nucleotides, the CDR3 is TGTGCCAGCGGCTTTTGGGTGGGAAAACTGTTTTTT.

The chain has TRBV29-1 and TRBJ1-2; TRBD1 might be the D (6 bases). The CDR3 spans 12 residues. The V and J ends lost 3 bases and 3 bases respectively, with 8 bases between them. Germline lookup yields CDR1 SQVTM and CDR2 ANQGSEA. In DNA form, the CDR3 reads TGCAGCGTTGACGAGGGGGACTATGGCTACACCTTC. Protein sequence: CSVDEGDYGYTF.

This sequence joins TRBV27 and TRBJ2-2; D gene unclear. Trimming removed 3 bases at V and 2 bases at J, with 7 bases between. This CDR3 is built from 14 residues. Germline V gene sequence: CDR1 MNHEY, CDR2 SMNVEV (reference sequence). This CDR3 is CASSFSQNTGELFF. CDR3 bases: TGTGCCAGCAGTTTTTCTCAAAACACCGGGGAGCTGTTTTTT.

This chain uses TRBV28 with TRBJ2-4; D is unresolved. V lost 3 bases, J lost 2 bases, and 11 bases lay in between. Germline V gene data show CDR1 as MDHEN and CDR2 as SYDVKM. This CDR3 has 15 residues. The CDR3 DNA reads as TGTGCCAGCAGTTTTCGTGGTGTTACCAAAAACATTCAGTACTTC. It encodes CASSFRGVTKNIQYF.

This clone has just one count. The V call is TRBV25-1, the J call TRBJ1-2; no firm D call. The CDR3 has 10 amino acids. Trimming took 5 bases from V and 6 from J, leaving 4 bases between them. The germline V gene encodes CDR1 MGHDK and CDR2 SYGVNS. The CDR3, as DNA: TGTGCCAGCAGTTTGCATGGCTACACCTTC. It codes for CASSLHGYTF.

The V and J genes are TRBV4-3 and TRBJ2-5; D possibly corresponds to TRBD2 (6 bases). V was trimmed by 0 bases and J by 4 bases, leaving 12 bases between them. The CDR3 has 15 amino acids. Germline CDR1 is LGHNA and CDR2 is YSLEER. In DNA, the CDR3 is TGCGCCAGCAGCCAAGAGGGAGGACTCTCAGAGACCCAGTACTTC. Amino acids: CASSQEGGLSETQYF.

The chain couples TRBV28 to TRBJ2-3, with 10 bases identical to TRBD2. The CDR3 loop spans 19 amino acids. Germline CDR1 and CDR2: MDHEN and SYDVKM. Germline trimming cut 6 bases from V and 1 base from J; bases unmatched to any gene: 16. The CDR3 nucleotides are TGTGCCAGCAGCCGGGAGGCAGCGGGAGGGCTGTTAGGCACAGATACGCAGTATTTT. Translation gives CASSREAAGGLLGTDTQYF.

The rearrangement uses TRBV14 and TRBJ1-5; D remains ambiguous. Germline lookup yields CDR1 SGHDN and CDR2 FVKESK. Between the trimmed V and J ends, which lost 1 base and 0 bases, there was a span of 1 base. CDR3 size: 13 residues. This chain's CDR3 is CASSQASNQPQHF. Written as DNA, the CDR3 is TGTGCCAGCAGCCAAGCTAGCAATCAGCCCCAGCATTTT.

A word on this clone: Other DNA sequences within the sample encode an identical CDR3. The V and J genes are TRBV19 and TRBJ1-5; D uncertain. The CDR3 consists of 15 residues. CDR1 LNHDA and CDR2 SQIVND come from the germline V gene (reference sequence). The V and J ends lost 3 bases and 0 bases respectively, with 9 bases between them. The DNA of the CDR3 is TGTGCCAGTAGTATTGCAGAGTATAGCAATCAGCCCCAGCATTTT. This translates into CASSIAEYSNQPQHF.

A single count supports this clone. This chain links TRBV7-9 with TRBJ2-5; D might be TRBD2 (5 bases). V was clipped by 4 bases and J by 4 bases, with 13 bases between them. The CDR3 runs to 14 residues. Per the germline V gene, CDR1 is SEHNR and CDR2 is FQNEAQ (reference sequence). CDR3 sequence reads: CASSSDLGVETQYF. DNA for the CDR3: TGTGCCAGCAGCTCAGACCTGGGAGTAGAGACCCAGTACTTC. Full variable domain (remainder filled in from reference TRBV7-9 and TRBJ2-5): DTGVSQNPRHKITKRGQNVTFRCDPISEHNRLYWYRQTLGQGPEFLTYFQNEAQLEKSRLLSDRFSAERPKGSFSTLEIQRTEQGDSAMYLCASSSDLGVETQYFGPGTRLLVL.

CDR3 region: CASSYQGYEQYF. The DNA for the CDR3 is TGTGCCAGCAGTTACCAGGGGTACGAGCAGTACTTC. The rearrangement joins TRBV6-5 to TRBJ2-7; TRBD1 is a possible D gene (6 bases). Trimming stripped 2 bases from V and 4 bases from J, with 6 bases between. Per the germline V gene, CDR1 is MNHEY and CDR2 is SVGAGI. The CDR3 is 12 amino acids.

V and J are TRBV14 and TRBJ2-7; 9 nucleotides match TRBD1. Germline CDR1 and CDR2: SGHDN and FVKESK. With 3 bases clipped from V and 3 bases from J, the junction kept 3 bases outside the gene matches. CDR3 size: 14 residues. CDR3 region: CASSHPGQGYEQYF. For the CDR3, the DNA is TGTGCCAGCAGCCATCCGGGACAGGGCTACGAGCAGTACTTC.

The rearrangement joins TRBV7-2 to TRBJ2-7; D remains unclear. The CDR3 length is 14 residues. Germline CDR1 SGHTA, CDR2 FQGNSA. Between the trimmed V and J ends, which lost 7 bases and 5 bases, there was a span of 18 bases. The CDR3 reads CASTHQLGLNEQYF. CDR3 coding DNA: TGTGCCAGCACCCACCAGCTCGGCCTGAACGAGCAGTACTTC.

The CDR3 DNA is TGTGCCAGCAGCTCAGACAGGGTGTTGGGCGGGACCCAGTACTTC. Amino acids: CASSSDRVLGGTQYF. J is TRBJ2-5 and V is TRBV7-9; 7 nucleotides line up with TRBD1. This CDR3 region has 15 residues. Germline V gene data show CDR1 as SEHNR and CDR2 as FQNEAQ (reference sequence). With 4 bases clipped from V and 7 bases from J, the junction kept 12 bases outside the gene matches.

The chain couples TRBV7-6 to TRBJ2-5; the match to TRBD2 covers 7 bases. Germline V gives CDR1 SGHVS, CDR2 FNYEAQ. The CDR3 is 15 amino acids. Trimming at V came to 0 bases and at J to 10 bases, leaving 11 bases not matched to a gene. CDR3 DNA sequence: TGTGCCAGCAGCTTAGCGGTTGGGAGGGCGGTTGTCCAGTACTTC. Translating gives CASSLAVGRAVVQYF. The full variable domain, with the rest looked up from reference TRBV7-6 and TRBJ2-5, is GAGVSQSPRYKVTKRGQDVALRCDPISGHVSLYWYRQALGQGPEFLTYFNYEAQQDKSGLPNDRFSAERPEGSISTLTIQRTEQRDSAMYRCASSLAVGRAVVQYFGPGTRLLVL.

V and J are TRBV19 and TRBJ1-3; D is undetermined. Per germline, CDR1 LNHDA and CDR2 SQIVND (reference sequence). The CDR3 totals 16 residues. Between the trimmed V and J ends, which lost 3 bases and 3 bases, there was a span of 15 bases. The CDR3 nucleotides are TGTGCCAGTAGTATGACTGGGCGTTCTTTTGGAAACACCATATATTTT. Translating gives CASSMTGRSFGNTIYF.